A single sample gave rise to the 23 T cell receptor beta chains below, sequenced in a study of shared clonotypes between healthy human individuals. Measured with immunoSEQ multiplex PCR; TCRdb has only the in-frame clones, and not every one. The table records 900,000 to 1,200,000 clones, more than 75% of them present only once. The sequenced material came from memory CD4+ T cells from PBMCs. Documented subset: CD45RA-negative fraction. The receptors originated from a man younger than 35 in good health. Some clones in this sample may be carry-over from other donors' samples.

This clone came up a few times. J is TRBJ2-7 and V is TRBV7-3, with 7 positions matching TRBD1. The junction had 22 bases not matched to a gene; V was cut back by 2 bases and J by 0 bases. This CDR3 is 21 amino acids long. Germline CDR1 SGHTA, CDR2 FQGTGA. Written as DNA, the CDR3 is TGTGCCAGCAGCTTATGGCCCGATTCGGCCCGGCCGACAGGGAGCTCCTACGAGCAGTACTTC. Encoded protein: CASSLWPDSARPTGSSYEQYF.

This clone was seen once. The chain is built from TRBV20-1 and TRBJ2-1; no reliable D call. The length of the CDR3 is 11 residues. Germline V CDR1 and CDR2: DFQATT, SNEGSKA (reference sequence). CDR3 sequence (DNA): TGCAGCCTCCTCGATTACAATGAGCAGTTCTTC. The encoded protein is CSLLDYNEQFF.

The chain carries TRBV7-9 and TRBJ2-2; 14 nucleotides align to TRBD2. Per germline, CDR1 SEHNR and CDR2 FQNEAQ (reference sequence). This CDR3 comprises 17 residues. V shed 5 bases, J shed 3 bases, and the junction held 5 bases outside the gene matches. CDR3 sequence (DNA): TGTGCCAGCAGCCCGACTAGCGGGAGGGCCTACACCGGGGAGCTGTTTTTT. Residues: CASSPTSGRAYTGELFF. Full variable domain (remainder filled in from reference TRBV7-9 and TRBJ2-2): DTGVSQNPRHKITKRGQNVTFRCDPISEHNRLYWYRQTLGQGPEFLTYFQNEAQLEKSRLLSDRFSAERPKGSFSTLEIQRTEQGDSAMYLCASSPTSGRAYTGELFFGEGSRLTVL.

The rearrangement joins TRBV19 to TRBJ2-5, with 7 nucleotides matching TRBD1. The V gene end was trimmed by 4 bases and the J gene end by 5 bases; junction bases not matched to a gene: 4. Germline CDR1 reads LNHDA; CDR2 reads SQIVND (reference sequence). CDR3 length equals 13 residues. The CDR3 nucleotides are TGTGCCAGTAGTAGGGGACAGACCGAGACCCAGTACTTC. Translating gives CASSRGQTETQYF.

The chain recombines TRBV18 with TRBJ2-1; D is ambiguous. This CDR3 comprises 11 residues. The germline V and J ends were trimmed by 3 bases and 10 bases, with 7 bases remaining between them. Germline V lookup: CDR1 KGHSH, CDR2 LQKENI. The CDR3 bases are TGTGCCAGCTCACCCGAGGCCGAGCAGTTCTTC. Translating gives CASSPEAEQFF.

This clone was found a few times. The chain recombines TRBV29-1 with TRBJ1-1, with D possibly matching TRBD1 (6 bases). The CDR3 runs 14 residues. In germline, CDR1 is SQVTM, CDR2 ANQGSEA. Trimming removed 7 bases from V and 5 bases from J, with 20 bases in between. The CDR3 bases are TGCAGCGCCCTTGGGGGGGGCGGGAAGACTGAAGCTTTCTTT. It is translated as CSALGGGGKTEAFF.

V gene TRBV5-8 combines with J gene TRBJ1-2; no clear D. CDR1 and CDR2 (germline): SGHTS, YDEGEE. CDR3 size: 14 residues. Trimming removed 0 bases from V and 7 bases from J, with 13 bases in between. The DNA of the CDR3 is TGTGCCAGCAGCTTGGGGGCCACTTCGGGTGGCTACACCTTC. This translates into CASSLGATSGGYTF.

The chain employs TRBV28 and TRBJ1-1; D is perhaps TRBD1 (6 bases). V was shortened by 5 bases and J by 4 bases, with 14 bases between the two germline ends. Germline CDR1 MDHEN, CDR2 SYDVKM. CDR3 length equals 14 residues. The CDR3, as DNA: TGTGCCAGCAGTGCCGGACAGCGGGGCACTGAAGCTTTCTTT. Translation gives CASSAGQRGTEAFF.

This chain joins TRBV19 and TRBJ1-4; D ambiguous. This CDR3 spans 14 amino acids. Germline V CDR1 and CDR2: LNHDA, SQIVND (reference sequence). V lost 3 bases and J lost 8, with 13 bases in between. CDR3: CASSIQDLGEKLFF. As DNA, the CDR3 is TGTGCCAGTAGTATCCAAGACCTGGGGGAAAAACTGTTTTTT.

The chain couples TRBV5-1 to TRBJ2-2; D might be TRBD1 (5 bases). The CDR3 totals 15 residues. From germline, CDR1 is SGHRS and CDR2 YFSETQ. The V end was cut by 4 bases, the J end by 0 bases, with 10 bases between. The CDR3 DNA reads TGCGCCAGCAGCGACCACAGGACGAACACCGGGGAGCTGTTTTTT. Protein sequence: CASSDHRTNTGELFF.

In DNA, the CDR3 is TGTGCCAGCAGTTACGGGGGAGGTCGTAGCACTGAAGCTTTCTTT. This translates into CASSYGGGRSTEAFF. The genes are TRBV6-5 and TRBJ1-1, with TRBD1 as a possible D gene (5 bases). The germline CDR1 and CDR2 sequences are MNHEY and SVGAGI. The CDR3 is made up of 15 amino acids. V was cut by 2 bases and J by 4 bases, with 14 bases left in between.

This clone occurred many times. The identical CDR3 is also encoded by other nucleotide sequences in the sample. The CDR3 DNA sequence: TGTGCCACCAGCAGAGCTGAGGATACGCAGTATTTT. It encodes CATSRAEDTQYF. V usage is TRBV15 and J usage is TRBJ2-3; D is undetermined. The CDR3 length is 12 residues. CDR1 is LNHNV and CDR2 is YYDKDF in the germline V gene (reference sequence). V gave up 1 base and J gave up 6 bases, with 5 bases separating them.

This clone was recorded at least ten times. This chain's CDR3 is CASSKDRGQGNTIYF. The CDR3 bases are TGTGCCAGCAGTAAGGACAGGGGGCAAGGAAACACCATATATTTT. The J gene is TRBJ1-3, the V gene TRBV2; 11 bases agree with TRBD1. V gave up 5 bases and J gave up 4 bases; unmatched junction bases: 4. Germline V gene sequence: CDR1 SNHLY, CDR2 FYNNEI. The CDR3 has 15 residues.

This chain links TRBV10-3 with TRBJ2-2, with D unclear. This CDR3 has 16 amino acids. The V end was cut by 6 bases, the J end by 4 bases, with 18 bases between. Germline CDR1 is ENHRY and CDR2 is SYGVKD. The CDR3 DNA is TGTGCCATCAGGGACCCCGTAGGTCGTAGCACCGGGGAGCTGTTTTTT. Amino acid sequence: CAIRDPVGRSTGELFF.

J is TRBJ2-3 and V is TRBV5-4, with TRBD2 identical over 8 bases. The CDR3 runs to 14 residues. From germline, CDR1 is SGHNT and CDR2 YYREEE (reference sequence). Trimming took 7 bases from V and 2 from J; bases not matched to a gene: 6. This CDR3 is CASPAGANTDTQYF. In DNA form, the CDR3 reads TGTGCCAGCCCAGCGGGGGCTAACACAGATACGCAGTATTTT.

The chain has TRBV11-3 and TRBJ2-5; 14 nucleotides agree with TRBD2. With 5 bases clipped from V and 4 bases from J, the junction kept 9 bases outside the gene matches. CDR1 SGHNT and CDR2 YENEEA come from the germline V gene. The CDR3 is 17 amino acids. This CDR3 reads CASSPGTSGSRRETQYF. The CDR3, as DNA: TGTGCCAGCAGCCCCGGGACTAGCGGGAGCCGAAGAGAGACCCAGTACTTC.

The CDR3 DNA reads as TGTGCCAGCAGCGTAGAGGGCCACAACCTCTACAATGAGCAGTTCTTC. It specifies CASSVEGHNLYNEQFF. The chain joins TRBV9 to TRBJ2-1; no firm D call. V gave up 0 bases and J gave up 3 bases, with 13 bases separating them. Germline CDR1 and CDR2: SGDLS and YYNGEE. This CDR3 has 16 amino acids.

V gene TRBV10-3 combines with J gene TRBJ2-7; 8 positions match TRBD1. The CDR3 is 15 amino acids. Trimming at V came to 4 bases and at J to 0 bases, leaving 5 bases not matched to a gene. The germline V gene encodes CDR1 ENHRY and CDR2 SYGVKD. CDR3 protein: CAISVRQGFSYEQYF. The CDR3 coding sequence is TGTGCCATCAGTGTTCGACAGGGGTTCTCCTACGAGCAGTACTTC.

This clone was counted once. The CDR3 region has the DNA TGTGCCAGCAGTTTACTGGGAGGCTCTGGAAACACCATATATTTT. This translates into CASSLLGGSGNTIYF. The chain is built from TRBV28 and TRBJ1-3; D remains ambiguous. CDR1 and CDR2 from the germline V gene are MDHEN and SYDVKM. The CDR3 runs 15 residues. Deletions cut 2 bases from V and 0 bases from J, with 8 bases between.

The rearrangement links TRBV6-1 to TRBJ2-7, with D perhaps TRBD2 (6 bases). This CDR3 is 14 amino acids long. Germline-derived CDR1 and CDR2 are MNHNS and SASEGT. Trimming cost V 8 bases and J 1 base, with 15 bases left between them. In DNA, the CDR3 is TGTGCCAGCTCTAGCCGGGGGAAATCCTACGAGCAGTACTTC. Translated: CASSSRGKSYEQYF.

The chain employs TRBV5-1 and TRBJ2-2, with a possible D match to TRBD2 (5 bases). CDR1 and CDR2 (germline): SGHRS, YFSETQ. The ends were cut back, 1 base at V and 5 bases at J, with 12 bases in the middle. The CDR3 has 15 residues. CDR3 in DNA: TGCGCCAGCAGCTTGCTTGGACTCCAGACCGGGGAGCTGTTTTTT. Encoded protein: CASSLLGLQTGELFF.

The chain recombines TRBV29-1 with TRBJ2-7; 10 bases line up with TRBD1. Trimming cost V 4 bases and J 2 bases; bases outside gene matches: 5. This CDR3 spans 14 amino acids. The germline V gene encodes CDR1 SQVTM and CDR2 ANQGSEA. The CDR3 here is CSVVAGQGAYEQYF. For the CDR3, the DNA is TGCAGCGTTGTAGCCGGACAGGGGGCCTACGAGCAGTACTTC.

This clone occurred a few times. The genes are TRBV11-2 and TRBJ2-3; TRBD2 might be the D (6 bases). Germline assignment: CDR1 SGHAT and CDR2 FQNNGV. V lost 4 bases to trimming and J lost 2 bases, with 19 bases between them. CDR3 size: 17 residues. The CDR3 DNA sequence: TGTGCCAGCAGCTCCTCCCTCGGGACTGGATCCACAGATACGCAGTATTTT. This encodes CASSSSLGTGSTDTQYF.